This is a list of T cell receptor beta chains from one sample in a study of shared T cell receptors in the human thymus. Sequencing was performed with immunoSEQ multiplex PCR; in TCRdb, only in-frame clones are kept and a portion is missing. The sample lists some 700,000 clones, around 89% occurring once. The data were also submitted as part of a second study, on human thymus T cells.

The sequenced sample was thymocytes. These receptors were collected from a boy less than two years old with a congenital heart defect. CDR3s include the opening cysteine and the closing phenylalanine or tryptophan. A D gene is named only where the DNA matches it firmly. Size is omitted from some rows. Given values are once, few, many or a class for expanded clones.

clone size: -; V gene: TRBV7-3; D gene: TRBD2; J gene: TRBJ2-2; CDR3 protein: CASSQSGGSGEGPTGELFF; CDR3 DNA: TGTGCCAGCAGCCAATCGGGAGGATCGGGGGAGGGCCCCACCGGGGAGCTGTTTTTT
clone size: -; V gene: TRBV11-2; D gene: -; J gene: TRBJ2-1; CDR3 protein: CASSLARESYNEQFF; CDR3 DNA: TGTGCCAGCAGCTTAGCCAGGGAATCCTACAATGAGCAGTTCTTC
clone size: few; V gene: TRBV10-3; D gene: TRBD1; J gene: TRBJ1-1; CDR3 protein: CAISDGTENTEAFF; CDR3 DNA: TGTGCCATCAGTGATGGGACAGAAAACACTGAAGCTTTCTTT
clone size: -; V gene: TRBV19; D gene: TRBD1; J gene: TRBJ1-2; CDR3 protein: CATWDRETNYGYTF; CDR3 DNA: TGTGCCACCTGGGACAGGGAAACGAACTATGGCTACACCTTC
clone size: -; V gene: TRBV6-1; D gene: -; J gene: TRBJ1-1; CDR3 protein: CATRTAYRAEAFF; CDR3 DNA: TGTGCCACCAGGACTGCCTATCGGGCTGAAGCTTTCTTT
clone size: -; V gene: TRBV28; D gene: TRBD2; J gene: TRBJ2-1; CDR3 protein: CASNRTRRLAKREWDAYCEQFF; CDR3 DNA: TGTGCCAGCAATAGGACACGAAGACTAGCTAAGCGGGAGTGGGATGCATATTGCGAGCAGTTCTTC
clone size: once; V gene: TRBV27; D gene: TRBD1; J gene: TRBJ1-1; CDR3 protein: CASSRRQGGPNTEAFF; CDR3 DNA: TGTGCCAGCAGTCGCAGACAGGGGGGACCTAACACTGAAGCTTTCTTT
clone size: once; V gene: TRBV6-5; D gene: TRBD2; J gene: TRBJ2-1; CDR3 protein: CASSYSPSGRNEQFF; CDR3 DNA: TGTGCCAGCAGTTACTCTCCTAGCGGGAGAAATGAGCAGTTCTTC
clone size: -; V gene: TRBV7-8; D gene: TRBD2; J gene: TRBJ2-3; CDR3 protein: CASSLRTAAGVNTQYF; CDR3 DNA: TGTGCCAGCAGCTTACGGACTGCTGCGGGAGTTAATACGCAGTATTTT
clone size: -; V gene: TRBV10-3; D gene: -; J gene: TRBJ1-4; CDR3 protein: CAISESMAATNEKLFF; CDR3 DNA: TGTGCCATCAGTGAGTCGATGGCAGCAACTAATGAAAAACTGTTTTTT
clone size: -; V gene: TRBV27; D gene: TRBD2; J gene: TRBJ2-3; CDR3 protein: CASSLASGRSTDTQYF; CDR3 DNA: TGTGCCAGCAGTTTGGCTAGCGGACGGAGCACAGATACGCAGTATTTT
clone size: once; V gene: TRBV5-1; D gene: -; J gene: TRBJ2-5; CDR3 protein: CASSLGTGRAQETQYF; CDR3 DNA: TGCGCCAGCAGCTTGGGGACAGGGAGGGCCCAAGAGACCCAGTACTTC
clone size: -; V gene: TRBV7-6; D gene: TRBD2; J gene: TRBJ2-3; CDR3 protein: CASSPDGPSSGEGDTQYF; CDR3 DNA: TGTGCCAGCAGCCCGGACGGCCCGTCTAGCGGGGAGGGAGATACGCAGTATTTT
clone size: -; V gene: TRBV6-5; D gene: TRBD2; J gene: TRBJ2-7; CDR3 protein: CASSTTTSGRYEQYF; CDR3 DNA: TGTGCCAGCAGCACCACAACTAGCGGGAGGTACGAGCAGTACTTC
clone size: -; V gene: TRBV5-1; D gene: TRBD2; J gene: TRBJ2-1; CDR3 protein: CASSYAGTSGRAGRNEQFF; CDR3 DNA: TGCGCCAGCAGCTATGCCGGGACTAGCGGGAGGGCCGGTAGAAATGAGCAGTTCTTC
clone size: -; V gene: TRBV18; D gene: TRBD1; J gene: TRBJ1-3; CDR3 protein: CASSGGQELSGNTIYF; CDR3 DNA: TGTGCCAGCTCGGGCGGACAGGAGCTCTCTGGAAACACCATATATTTT
clone size: -; V gene: TRBV20-1; D gene: -; J gene: TRBJ1-1; CDR3 protein: CSARGQFEAFF; CDR3 DNA: TGCAGTGCTAGGGGCCAATTTGAAGCTTTCTTT
clone size: -; V gene: TRBV7-8; D gene: TRBD1; J gene: TRBJ2-7; CDR3 protein: CASSLPGTGVTYEQYF; CDR3 DNA: TGTGCCAGCAGCTTACCCGGGACAGGGGTCACCTACGAGCAGTACTTC
clone size: -; V gene: TRBV7-2; D gene: TRBD2; J gene: TRBJ2-1; CDR3 protein: CASRTTSGRCTEQFF; CDR3 DNA: TGTGCCAGCAGAACGACTAGCGGGAGATGCACTGAGCAGTTCTTC